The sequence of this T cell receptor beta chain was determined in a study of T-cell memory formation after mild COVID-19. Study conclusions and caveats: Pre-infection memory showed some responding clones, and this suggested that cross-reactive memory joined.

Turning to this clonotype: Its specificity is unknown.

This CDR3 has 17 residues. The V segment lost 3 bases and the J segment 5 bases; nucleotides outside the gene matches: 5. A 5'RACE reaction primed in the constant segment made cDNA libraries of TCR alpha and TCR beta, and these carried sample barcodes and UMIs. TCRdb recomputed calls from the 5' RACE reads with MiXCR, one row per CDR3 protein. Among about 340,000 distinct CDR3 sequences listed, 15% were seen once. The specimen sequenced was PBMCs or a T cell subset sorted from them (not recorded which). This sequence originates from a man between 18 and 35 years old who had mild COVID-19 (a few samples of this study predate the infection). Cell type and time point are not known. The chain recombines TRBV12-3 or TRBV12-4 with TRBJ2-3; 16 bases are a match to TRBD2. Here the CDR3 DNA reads TGTGCCAGCAGTTTGGGACTAGCGGGGGGGCCAGGAGATACGCAGTATTTT. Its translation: CASSLGLAGGPGDTQYF.